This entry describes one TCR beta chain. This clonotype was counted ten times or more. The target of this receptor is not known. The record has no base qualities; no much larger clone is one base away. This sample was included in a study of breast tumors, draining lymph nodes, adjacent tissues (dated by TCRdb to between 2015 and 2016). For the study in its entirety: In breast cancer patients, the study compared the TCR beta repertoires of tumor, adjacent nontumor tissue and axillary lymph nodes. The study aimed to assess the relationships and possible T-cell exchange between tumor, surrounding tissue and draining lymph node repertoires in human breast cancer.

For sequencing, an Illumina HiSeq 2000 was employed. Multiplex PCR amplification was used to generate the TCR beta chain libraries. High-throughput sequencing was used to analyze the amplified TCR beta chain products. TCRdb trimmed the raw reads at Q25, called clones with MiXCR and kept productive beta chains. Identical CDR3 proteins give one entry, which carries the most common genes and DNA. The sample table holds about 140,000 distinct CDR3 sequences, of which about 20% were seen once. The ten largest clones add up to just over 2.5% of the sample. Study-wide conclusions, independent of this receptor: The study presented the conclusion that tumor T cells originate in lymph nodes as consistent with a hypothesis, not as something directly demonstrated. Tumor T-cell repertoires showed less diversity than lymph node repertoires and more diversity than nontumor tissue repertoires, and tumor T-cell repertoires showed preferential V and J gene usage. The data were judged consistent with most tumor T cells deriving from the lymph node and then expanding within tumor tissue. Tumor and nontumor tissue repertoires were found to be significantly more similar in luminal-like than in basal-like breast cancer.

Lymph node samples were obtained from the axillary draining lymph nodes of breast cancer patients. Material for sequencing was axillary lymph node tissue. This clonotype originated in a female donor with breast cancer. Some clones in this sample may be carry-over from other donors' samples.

The DNA sequence follows: TGTGCCAGCAGCTTATCGGGACTACCCGACAATGAGCAGTTCTTC. Its product reads: CASSLSGLPDNEQFF. The sequence joins TRBV11-1 to TRBJ2-1, with 7 central nucleotides matching TRBD2. From a lookup of the germline V gene (reference sequence), CDR1 and CDR2 are SGHAT and FQDESV. V is cut back by 2 bases and J by 5 bases, with 6 bases in the junction unmatched. The CDR3 numbers 15 residues from cysteine through phenylalanine. CDR3 DNA is the only sequence kept; it has 45 bases, read in frame from the first base.